The rows below give T cell receptor beta chains drawn from one sample of a study of CD8 T cells in Susac syndrome. MiXCR, applied by TCRdb to the immunoSEQ multiplex PCR reads, yields one record per CDR3 protein. The table records a few hundred thousand distinct CDR3 sequences, over 85% of them present only once. Sequenced input: CD4+ T cells from PBMCs. The receptors originated from a human donor with multiple sclerosis. CDR3s include the opening cysteine and the closing phenylalanine or tryptophan. A D gene is named only where the DNA matches it firmly. Part of the rows lack a size; the others show once, few, many or a class for expanded clones.

j_call	v_call	clone_size	d_call	cdr3_nt	cdr3_aa
TRBJ2-7	TRBV10-2	NA	NA	TGCGCCAGCAGTCGGGACGGTTTCAGTTACGAGCAGTACTTC	CASSRDGFSYEQYF
TRBJ2-5	TRBV30	NA	NA	TGTGCCTGGAAACGGGCGGTGAAAGAGACCCAGTACTTC	CAWKRAVKETQYF
TRBJ2-3	TRBV7-2	NA	NA	TGTGCCAGCAGCAGGGACGGAACAGATACGCAGTATTTT	CASSRDGTDTQYF
TRBJ1-2	TRBV28	NA	NA	TGTGCCAGCAAACTGCAGGGCGGCAAGGGCAGCTACACCTTC	CASKLQGGKGSYTF
TRBJ1-4	TRBV4-1	NA	NA	TGCGCCAGCAGCCAAGCTGGGATTGGAAATGAAAAACTGTTTTTT	CASSQAGIGNEKLFF
TRBJ2-5	TRBV13	NA	NA	TGTGCCAGCAGCTTTAGGTGGGAGACCCAGTACTTC	CASSFRWETQYF
TRBJ2-3	TRBV6-2/TRBV6-3	NA	NA	TGTGCCAGCGGAAACAAGGTAACTAGGACCACAGATACGCAGGATTTT	CASGNKVTRTTDTQDF
TRBJ1-5	TRBV20-1	NA	NA	TGCAGTGCTAGAGGCCCTAGGACAAATCAGCCCCAGCATTTT	CSARGPRTNQPQHF
TRBJ1-2	TRBV23-1	NA	TRBD1	TGCGCCAGCAGTCACGCAGGGGGCGATGGCTACACCTTC	CASSHAGGDGYTF
TRBJ1-2	TRBV3-1	NA	NA	TGTGCCAGCAGCCCTAAAGGGGACAACGCTGGCTACACCTTC	CASSPKGDNAGYTF
TRBJ2-5	TRBV5-1	NA	TRBD1	TGCGCCAGCAGCCCGCGGACAGGGGGGCAAGAGACCCAGTACTTC	CASSPRTGGQETQYF
TRBJ2-1	TRBV24-1	NA	TRBD2	TGTGCCACCAGTGTCCAACGGGGGGGCGCGGCCCTTTACAATGAGCAGTTCTTC	CATSVQRGGAALYNEQFF
TRBJ1-5	TRBV20-1	NA	NA	TGCAGTGCTAGGGATGGACGCCAAAATAGCAATCAGCCCCAGCATTTT	CSARDGRQNSNQPQHF
TRBJ2-5	TRBV20-1	NA	TRBD2	TGCAGTGCTCCGGGCGGGGGTCTGGAGACCCAGTACTTC	CSAPGGGLETQYF
TRBJ2-2	TRBV11-3	NA	TRBD2	TGTGCCAGCAGCCCGAGGACTAGCGAGACCGGGGAGCTGTTTTTT	CASSPRTSETGELFF
TRBJ1-2	TRBV7-9	NA	NA	TGTGCCAGCAGCTTAGATGCCTCTGGCTACACCTTC	CASSLDASGYTF
TRBJ1-1	TRBV24-1	NA	NA	TGTGCCACCAGTGATTCAGTGAACACTGAAGCTTTCTTT	CATSDSVNTEAFF
TRBJ1-5	TRBV7-3	NA	TRBD1	TGTGCCAGCAGCCCCCCACAGGGGCTCTTTAGCAATCAGCCCCAGCATTTT	CASSPPQGLFSNQPQHF
TRBJ2-1	TRBV10-3	NA	NA	TGTGCCATCAGTGATTCTAGCGAATATTACTCCTACAATGAGCAGTTCTTC	CAISDSSEYYSYNEQFF
TRBJ2-3	TRBV2	NA	NA	TGTGCCAGCAGTGGAAACGTCGGGGGCTTTAACACAGATACGCAGTATTTT	CASSGNVGGFNTDTQYF
TRBJ2-1	TRBV29-1	NA	NA	TGCAGCGTTGAACTAGCATGGGAGCAGTTCTTC	CSVELAWEQFF
TRBJ1-1	TRBV18	NA	NA	TGTGCCAGCTCACAAGGGTGGCCTGAAGCTTTCTTT	CASSQGWPEAFF
TRBJ2-1	TRBV9	NA	NA	TGTGCCAGCAGCGTAGGTACTCCTAGCTCCTACAATGAGCAGTTCTTC	CASSVGTPSSYNEQFF
TRBJ2-1	TRBV9	once	NA	TGTGCCAGCAGCGTAGTTGGAGGGTACAATGAGCAGTTCTTC	CASSVVGGYNEQFF
TRBJ1-5	TRBV19	NA	NA	TGTGCCAGTAGTATGGCTGAGGGGTACGGTCAGCCCCAGCATTTT	CASSMAEGYGQPQHF
TRBJ2-5	TRBV7-2	few	TRBD2	TGTGCCAGCAGCTCCCTAGCGGGACGGCAAGAGACCCAGTACTTC	CASSSLAGRQETQYF
TRBJ2-1	TRBV24-1	NA	TRBD2	TGTGCCACCAGCGGGACTACCCCAGGTAGAAATGAGCAGTTCTTC	CATSGTTPGRNEQFF
TRBJ1-1	TRBV18	NA	NA	TGTGCCAGCTCACCCCTCTCGGGAGGGACTGAAGCTTTCTTT	CASSPLSGGTEAFF
TRBJ2-3	TRBV3-1	NA	TRBD2	TGTGCCAGCAGCCAGTTAGCGGGAGGGTTAGATACGCAGTATTTT	CASSQLAGGLDTQYF
TRBJ1-2	TRBV28	NA	NA	TGTGCCAGCAGCCCAACAGGGTACCCCTATGGCTACACCTTC	CASSPTGYPYGYTF
TRBJ1-5	TRBV12-3/TRBV12-4	NA	NA	TGTGCCAGCAGTTTAAGGGGGTTGGACGGCAATCAGCCCCAGCATTTT	CASSLRGLDGNQPQHF
TRBJ2-5	TRBV24-1	NA	TRBD1	TGTGCCACCAGTGATTTAAGCAGGGGGCACTCGGAGACCCAGTACTTC	CATSDLSRGHSETQYF
TRBJ1-5	TRBV7-9	NA	TRBD1	TGTGCCAGCAGCTCGTTCGGACAGGGGGCCAATCAGCCCCAGCATTTT	CASSSFGQGANQPQHF
TRBJ2-7	TRBV27	once	NA	TGTGCCAGCAGTCTCCGGGACGGGTCTTTCGAGCAGTACTTC	CASSLRDGSFEQYF
TRBJ1-2	TRBV27	once	NA	TGTGCCAGCAGTTTATCCTACGGGGGTGGGTATGGCTACACCTTC	CASSLSYGGGYGYTF
TRBJ1-4	TRBV20-1	NA	NA	TGCAGTGTCCGCCCGGGAGTCTTAAATGAAAAACTGTTTTTT	CSVRPGVLNEKLFF
TRBJ2-7	TRBV6-1	NA	NA	TGTGCCAGCCATCGGGGCTCCTACGAGCAGTACTTC	CASHRGSYEQYF
TRBJ2-3	TRBV4-1	NA	TRBD2	TGCGCCAGCAGCCAAGTCCCACAGACTAGCGGGAGTGCAGATACGCAGTATTTT	CASSQVPQTSGSADTQYF
TRBJ1-1	TRBV5-1	once	TRBD1	TGCGCCAGCAGTTCATTGAGCCCCAAACAGGGGCACACTGAAGCTTTCTTT	CASSSLSPKQGHTEAFF